This TCR beta chain was obtained from a study of T cell responses to AZD1222 COVID-19 vaccine. Study-wide points: Every sample of the repertoires postdated the peak T cell response.

V was clipped by 4 bases and J by 4 bases; unmatched bases: 9. The CDR3 consists of 15 residues. Sequencing was performed with immunoSEQ multiplex PCR; in TCRdb, only in-frame clones are kept and a portion is missing. The data contain about 140,000 clones, roughly 91% of them seen just once; the ten biggest clones take up about 6.5%. A remark on this clone: Its antigen is not identified.

The source of this sequence is an adult who received the AZD1222 COVID-19 vaccine. The chain uses TRBV23-1 and TRBJ1-2; TRBD1 matches 7 bases. TRBV23-1 is an ORF; its function is uncertain. The material was peripheral blood, obtained 28 days after the second AZD1222 dose. The CDR3 coding sequence is TGCGCCAGCAGTCCCCGGAGGGGGCGAGGCTATGGCTACACCTTC. It encodes CASSPRRGRGYGYTF.